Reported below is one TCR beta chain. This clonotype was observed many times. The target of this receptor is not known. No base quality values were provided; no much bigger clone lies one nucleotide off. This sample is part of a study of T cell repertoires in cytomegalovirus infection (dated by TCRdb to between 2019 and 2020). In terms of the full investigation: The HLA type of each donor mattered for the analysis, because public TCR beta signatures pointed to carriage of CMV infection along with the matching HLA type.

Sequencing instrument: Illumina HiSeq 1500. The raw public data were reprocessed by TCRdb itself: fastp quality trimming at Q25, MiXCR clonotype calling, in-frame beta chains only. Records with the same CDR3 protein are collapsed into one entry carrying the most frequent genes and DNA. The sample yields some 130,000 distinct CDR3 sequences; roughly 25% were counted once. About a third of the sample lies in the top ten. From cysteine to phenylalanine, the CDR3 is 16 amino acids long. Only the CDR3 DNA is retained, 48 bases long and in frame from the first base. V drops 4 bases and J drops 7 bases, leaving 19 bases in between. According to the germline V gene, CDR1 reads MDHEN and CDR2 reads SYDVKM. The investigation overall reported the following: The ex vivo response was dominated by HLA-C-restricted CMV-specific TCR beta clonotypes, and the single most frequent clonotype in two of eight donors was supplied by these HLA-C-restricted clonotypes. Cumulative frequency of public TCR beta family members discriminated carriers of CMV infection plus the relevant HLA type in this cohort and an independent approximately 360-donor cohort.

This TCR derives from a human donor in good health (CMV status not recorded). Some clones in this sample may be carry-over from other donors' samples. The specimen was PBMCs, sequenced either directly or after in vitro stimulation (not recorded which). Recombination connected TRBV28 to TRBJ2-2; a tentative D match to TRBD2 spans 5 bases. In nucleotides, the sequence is TGTGCCAGCAGTTCCATGGACTTAAATTTTGGCGGGGAGCTGTTTTTT. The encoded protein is CASSSMDLNFGGELFF.